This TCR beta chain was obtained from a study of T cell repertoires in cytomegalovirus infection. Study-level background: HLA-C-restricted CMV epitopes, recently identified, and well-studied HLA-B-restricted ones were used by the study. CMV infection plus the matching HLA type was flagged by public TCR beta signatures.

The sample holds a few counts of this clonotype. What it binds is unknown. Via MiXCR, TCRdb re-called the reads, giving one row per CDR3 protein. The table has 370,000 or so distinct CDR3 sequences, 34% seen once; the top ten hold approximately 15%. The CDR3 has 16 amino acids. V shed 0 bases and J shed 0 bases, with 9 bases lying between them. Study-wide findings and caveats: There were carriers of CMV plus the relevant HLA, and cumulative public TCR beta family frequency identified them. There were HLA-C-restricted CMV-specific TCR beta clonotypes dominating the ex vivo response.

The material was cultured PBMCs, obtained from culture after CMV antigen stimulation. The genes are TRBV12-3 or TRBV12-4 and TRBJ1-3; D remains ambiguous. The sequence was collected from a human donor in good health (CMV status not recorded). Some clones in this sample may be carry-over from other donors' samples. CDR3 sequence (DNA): TGTGCCAGCAGTTTAGCAGGGAGGAGCTCTGGAAACACCATATATTTT. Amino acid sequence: CASSLAGRSSGNTIYF.